These T cell receptor beta chains were read from a single sample in a study of blood T cell repertoires in COVID-19. Assay: immunoSEQ multiplex PCR; the TCRdb copy retains only in-frame clones and omits some. This table holds around 250,000 clones, over 80% found once. Material for sequencing was PBMCs or T cells enriched from blood (not recorded which). These receptors were collected from a man aged 45-65 years who had been exposed to COVID-19. Each CDR3 is given with its conserved first and last residue. A D gene is named only where the DNA matches it firmly. Only part of the rows carry a size: once, few, many, or a class if the clone is expanded.

D,size,V,J,CDR3,DNA
TRBD1,-,TRBV5-1,TRBJ1-1,CASSLVGAWGQGFDMNTEAFF,TGCGCCAGCAGCTTGGTGGGTGCCTGGGGACAGGGATTTGACATGAACACTGAAGCTTTCTTT
TRBD2,-,TRBV3-1/TRBV3-2,TRBJ2-2,CASSPTGALAGPTGELFF,TGTGCCAGCAGCCCGACGGGTGCACTAGCGGGACCAACCGGGGAGCTGTTTTTT
-,once,TRBV13,TRBJ2-3,CASSLPADTQYF,TGTGCCAGCAGCTTACCGGCAGATACGCAGTATTTT
-,-,TRBV9,TRBJ1-3,CASSASLLGARSSGNTIYF,TGTGCCAGCAGCGCCTCCCTACTGGGGGCCAGGAGCTCTGGAAACACCATATATTTT
TRBD1,many,TRBV28,TRBJ1-3,CASRAGAGTGANTIYF,TGTGCCAGCAGGGCTGGGGCCGGGACAGGGGCAAACACCATATATTTT
TRBD1,-,TRBV18,TRBJ2-7,CASSTGQASYEQYF,TGTGCCAGCTCAACCGGACAGGCCTCCTACGAGCAGTACTTC
TRBD2,-,TRBV10-1,TRBJ2-1,CASSETLAGGRFF,TGCGCCAGCAGTGAGACCCTAGCGGGTGGACGGTTCTTC
TRBD1,-,TRBV6-5,TRBJ1-2,CASSPGTGGYGYTF,TGTGCCAGCAGCCCCGGGACAGGGGGCTATGGCTACACCTTC
-,-,TRBV5-1,TRBJ1-6,CASSLDGTREPSPLHF,TGCGCCAGCAGCTTGGACGGGACACGCGAACCTTCACCCCTCCACTTT
-,-,TRBV2,TRBJ2-7,CASRNGGANFHEQYF,TGTGCCAGCCGGAATGGGGGGGCGAATTTCCACGAGCAGTACTTC
TRBD1,-,TRBV5-1,TRBJ1-1,CASSPWTGIDTEAFF,TGCGCCAGCAGCCCCTGGACAGGGATTGACACTGAAGCTTTCTTT
TRBD1,-,TRBV25-1,TRBJ1-6,CASSELGQGDSPLHF,TGTGCCAGCAGTGAACTGGGACAGGGGGATTCACCCCTCCACTTT
-,once,TRBV28,TRBJ1-2,CASSKTVLYGYTF,TGTGCCAGCAGCAAAACAGTCCTCTATGGCTACACCTTC
-,-,TRBV18,TRBJ2-1,CASSPTGSLVYNEQFF,TGTGCCAGCTCACCGACGGGATCGTTAGTGTACAATGAGCAGTTCTTC
TRBD2,-,TRBV5-4,TRBJ2-2,CASSLGLAVNTGELFF,TGTGCCAGCAGTTTGGGACTAGCTGTTAACACCGGGGAGCTGTTTTTT
TRBD1,-,TRBV9,TRBJ2-3,CASSPGQVTDTQYF,TGTGCCAGCAGCCCGGGACAGGTCACAGATACGCAGTATTTT
-,-,TRBV28,TRBJ1-5,CASSRVRDIHSNQPQHF,TGTGCCAGCAGCCGGGTCCGGGACATACATAGCAATCAGCCCCAGCATTTT
TRBD1,-,TRBV19,TRBJ1-6,CASRTQGANNSPLHF,TGTGCCAGTAGGACCCAGGGGGCAAATAATTCACCCCTCCACTTT
TRBD1,-,TRBV5-1,TRBJ1-6,CASSIWTGTGNSPLHF,TGCGCCAGCAGCATATGGACAGGGACGGGTAATTCACCCCTCCACTTT
-,-,TRBV28,TRBJ1-5,CASSYDRSSSLNQPQHF,TGTGCCAGCAGTTATGACAGGTCCTCAAGCCTTAATCAGCCCCAGCATTTT
TRBD1,-,TRBV6-4,TRBJ1-1,CASSDYDRGYEAFF,TGTGCCAGCAGTGACTACGACAGGGGATATGAAGCTTTCTTT
TRBD2,-,TRBV10-1,TRBJ2-1,CASKGGGLAALAPYNEQFF,TGCGCCAGCAAAGGGGGAGGACTAGCGGCCCTTGCGCCCTACAATGAGCAGTTCTTC
TRBD1,-,TRBV5-1,TRBJ1-1,CASLDTQGGMNTEAFF,TGCGCCAGCCTGGATACACAGGGGGGGATGAACACTGAAGCTTTCTTT
-,-,TRBV28,TRBJ2-1,CASSPWGGPYNEQFF,TGTGCCAGCAGCCCATGGGGGGGCCCTTACAATGAGCAGTTCTTC
TRBD2,-,TRBV19,TRBJ2-3,CASSIRRGLGTDTQYF,TGTGCCAGTAGTATCAGGCGGGGGTTAGGGACAGATACGCAGTATTTT
TRBD1,-,TRBV6-5,TRBJ2-7,CASSRTGYYEQYF,TGTGCCAGCAGTAGGACAGGGTACTACGAGCAGTACTTC
-,-,TRBV12-5,TRBJ1-2,CASGLSMGGLDYGYTF,TGTGCTAGTGGTTTAAGTATGGGGGGGCTGGACTATGGCTACACCTTC
-,-,TRBV27,TRBJ2-7,CASSLFRGEAQYF,TGTGCCAGCAGTTTATTCAGGGGGGAGGCGCAGTACTTC
-,-,TRBV28,TRBJ2-1,CASSFPPDEQFF,TGTGCCAGCAGTTTCCCTCCAGATGAGCAGTTCTTC
-,-,TRBV2,TRBJ2-1,CASRERSGTEQFF,TGTGCCAGCAGAGAACGCAGCGGCACTGAGCAGTTCTTC
TRBD1,-,TRBV18,TRBJ2-2,CASSRQDRVAFF,TGTGCCAGCTCGCGACAGGACAGGGTGGCGTTTTTT
-,-,TRBV25-1,TRBJ2-5,CASSVPGEETQYF,TGTGCCAGCAGTGTTCCGGGAGAAGAGACCCAGTACTTC
-,-,TRBV18,TRBJ1-3,CASSPPSRVNTIYF,TGTGCCAGCTCACCACCTTCCAGGGTAAACACCATATATTTT
-,-,TRBV19,TRBJ2-1,CAIGDYNEQFF,TGTGCCATCGGGGACTACAATGAGCAGTTCTTC
-,-,TRBV30,TRBJ1-2,CAWSVGRQVVGYTF,TGTGCCTGGAGTGTAGGGAGACAGGTAGTTGGCTACACCTTC
-,-,TRBV2,TRBJ2-5,CASRIEVWETQYF,TGTGCCAGCAGAATTGAGGTTTGGGAGACCCAGTACTTC
-,-,TRBV18,TRBJ1-3,CASSPTGAGNTIYF,TGTGCCAGCTCACCAACCGGGGCTGGAAACACCATATATTTT
-,once,TRBV5-1,TRBJ1-2,CASSDSLNNYGYTF,TGCGCCAGCAGCGACAGCCTAAATAACTATGGCTACACCTTC
-,once,TRBV19,TRBJ1-1,CASSVTGTTNTEAFF,TGTGCCAGTAGTGTAACCGGGACAACGAACACTGAAGCTTTCTTT
-,-,TRBV6-1,TRBJ1-2,CASSEIGESGYTF,TGTGCCAGCAGTGAAATCGGGGAAAGTGGCTACACCTTC
-,-,TRBV9,TRBJ1-1,CASSVVSGNAEAFF,TGTGCCAGCAGCGTAGTGTCGGGTAACGCTGAAGCTTTCTTT
-,-,TRBV5-1,TRBJ1-6,CASSLSGDNSPLHF,TGCGCCAGCAGCTTATCAGGTGATAATTCACCCCTCCACTTT
TRBD1,-,TRBV9,TRBJ1-2,CASSVDGQGDYGYTF,TGTGCCAGCAGCGTAGATGGACAGGGGGATTATGGCTACACCTTC
-,-,TRBV11-2,TRBJ1-5,CASSLDLTQPQHF,TGTGCCAGCAGCTTAGATCTAACTCAGCCCCAGCATTTT
-,-,TRBV5-6,TRBJ2-7,CASSPLRGTYEQYF,TGTGCCAGCAGCCCCTTGAGAGGAACCTACGAGCAGTACTTC
TRBD1,-,TRBV3-1/TRBV3-2,TRBJ2-5,CASSQGSYRGQETQYF,TGTGCCAGCAGCCAAGGATCCTACAGGGGCCAAGAGACCCAGTACTTC
-,-,TRBV5-1,TRBJ1-1,CASSLAMDRMNTEAFF,TGCGCCAGCAGCTTGGCCATGGACAGAATGAACACTGAAGCTTTCTTT
-,-,TRBV12-3/TRBV12-4,TRBJ2-1,CASSLMSQGEQFF,TGTGCCAGCAGTTTGATGTCACAGGGTGAGCAGTTCTTC
-,-,TRBV9,TRBJ1-2,CASRRGQLNYGYTF,TGTGCCAGCAGAAGAGGGCAACTCAACTATGGCTACACCTTC
-,-,TRBV25-1,TRBJ1-4,CASRQQGENEKLFF,TGTGCCAGCAGGCAACAGGGCGAAAATGAAAAACTGTTTTTT
-,-,TRBV19,TRBJ1-5,CASTPLQGSDQPQHF,TGTGCCAGTACTCCCCTACAGGGAAGCGATCAGCCCCAGCATTTT
TRBD1,-,TRBV3-1/TRBV3-2,TRBJ2-4,CASSRPGQGRGRGKNIQYF,TGTGCCAGCAGCCGACCGGGACAGGGGCGCGGCCGAGGCAAAAACATTCAGTACTTC
-,-,TRBV6-1,TRBJ1-1,CASSEQPRGYTEAFF,TGTGCCAGCAGTGAACAACCAAGAGGGTACACTGAAGCTTTCTTT
-,-,TRBV5-1,TRBJ2-7,CASSWAGSYEQYF,TGCGCCAGCAGTTGGGCCGGCTCCTACGAGCAGTACTTC